Each of the 27 T cell receptor beta chains below was sequenced from the same sample in a study of cytomegalovirus exposure and HLA in healthy donors. Vbeta (60) and Jbeta (13) primers were used in the PCR. Repertoires were generated with immunoSEQ multiplex PCR, while TCRdb's copy carries only in-frame clones and drops some. This sample yields some 110,000 clones, of which 73% are seen a single time; 4.8% belongs to the top ten. The sequencing input was PBMCs. The source is a man aged 55-75 years in good health and CMV-seropositive.

This chain joins TRBV19 and TRBJ1-1; 9 bases are shared with TRBD1. V shed 4 bases and J 0 bases; nucleotides not matched to a gene: 9. This CDR3 contains 17 residues. Germline assignment: CDR1 LNHDA and CDR2 SQIVND (reference sequence). This chain's CDR3 is CASSTRTGARLNTEAFF. DNA of the CDR3: TGTGCCAGTAGTACCCGGACAGGGGCCCGATTGAACACTGAAGCTTTCTTT.

This chain joins TRBV19 and TRBJ1-5; D may be TRBD1 (5 bases). CDR3 length equals 13 residues. CDR1 and CDR2 (germline): LNHDA, SQIVND (reference sequence). V lost 0 bases and J 6 bases, leaving 6 bases between the germline ends. The CDR3 loop is CASSIEGVQPQHF. CDR3 coding DNA: TGTGCCAGTAGTATAGAAGGGGTTCAGCCCCAGCATTTT.

The table lists this clone with a few counts. The V and J genes are TRBV6-6 and TRBJ2-3; 8 bases agree with TRBD1. Germline CDR1 and CDR2: MNHNY and SVGAGI (reference sequence). With 8 bases clipped from V and 6 bases from J, the junction kept 10 bases outside the gene matches. The CDR3 extends over 14 amino acids. Written as DNA, the CDR3 is TGTGCCAGCGCTGCGGGGCAGGGGGCGGATACGCAGTATTTT. Amino acids: CASAAGQGADTQYF.

The CDR3 DNA follows: TGTGCCAGCAGTTCTCAGGGGGCTGCAACTAATGAAAAACTGTTTTTT. It codes for CASSSQGAATNEKLFF. The genes are TRBV28 and TRBJ1-4; 8 nucleotides align to TRBD1. The CDR3 runs to 16 residues. Germline V CDR1 and CDR2: MDHEN, SYDVKM. Unmatched junction bases numbered 4, after V lost 4 bases and J lost 0 bases.

The chain has TRBV14 and TRBJ1-1; D remains ambiguous. V was clipped by 0 bases and J by 1 base, with 9 bases between them. This CDR3 is built from 15 residues. Germline CDR1 SGHDN, CDR2 FVKESK. The DNA of the CDR3 is TGTGCCAGCAGCCAAGATCAGGCACAGAACACTGAAGCTTTCTTT. This sequence encodes CASSQDQAQNTEAFF.

The rearrangement uses TRBV20-1 and TRBJ1-1; D not certain. Germline loops: CDR1 DFQATT, CDR2 SNEGSKA (reference sequence). V lost 2 bases to trimming and J lost 10 bases, with 8 bases between them. The CDR3 sequence is 10 residues long. CDR3 region: CSARIVVAFF. CDR3 DNA: TGCAGTGCTAGAATCGTTGTAGCTTTCTTT.

This clone was counted only a few times. V and J are TRBV28 and TRBJ2-1, with TRBD2 matching over 14 bases. This CDR3 contains 18 residues. Germline CDR1 and CDR2: MDHEN and SYDVKM. Trimming cost V 5 bases and J 8 bases; bases outside gene matches: 14. CDR3 sequence (DNA): TGTGCCAGCAGTCACCGACTAGCGGGGGGGCCGGGCTCCTATGAGCAGTTCTTC. Translation gives CASSHRLAGGPGSYEQFF.

The chain carries TRBV5-1 and TRBJ2-7; weak D call: TRBD1 (5 bases). Germline-derived CDR1 and CDR2 are SGHRS and YFSETQ. Trimming took 3 bases from V and 4 from J, leaving 14 bases between them. The CDR3 extends over 14 amino acids. The CDR3 region has the DNA TGCGCCAGCAGCTACGAGTCCCAGGGATACGAGCAGTACTTC. Protein product: CASSYESQGYEQYF.

This clone was seen a handful of times. The chain combines TRBV30 with TRBJ1-3; 7 bases align to TRBD1. The CDR3 has 15 residues. V lost 0 bases to trimming and J lost 0 bases; unmatched junction nucleotides: 2. CDR1 GTSNPN and CDR2 SVGIG come from the germline V gene (reference sequence). The CDR3 DNA sequence: TGTGCCTGGAGTGTGCAGGGGGGCTCTGGAAACACCATATATTTT. As protein: CAWSVQGGSGNTIYF.

The V call is TRBV7-3, the J call TRBJ2-1, with D uncertain. The CDR3 totals 17 residues. Germline V gene lookup returns CDR1 SGHTA and CDR2 FQGTGA. Trimming removed 2 bases from V and 0 bases from J, with 14 bases in between. CDR3 sequence reads: CASSLVSNPYSYNEQFF. CDR3 sequence (DNA): TGTGCCAGCAGCTTAGTATCTAACCCCTACTCCTACAATGAGCAGTTCTTC.

This chain connects TRBV6-1 to TRBJ1-4; D is uncertain. Germline V gene data show CDR1 as MNHNS and CDR2 as SASEGT. The CDR3 sequence is 13 residues long. Trimming removed 6 bases from V and 8 bases from J, with 13 bases in between. Written as DNA, the CDR3 is TGTGCCAGCAGCGGCGGGCCTGGGGAAAAACTGTTTTTT. Amino acid sequence: CASSGGPGEKLFF.

The chain couples TRBV28 to TRBJ1-4; D unresolved. Trimming removed 6 bases from V and 7 bases from J, with 9 bases in between. The CDR3 sequence is 12 residues long. Germline assignment: CDR1 MDHEN and CDR2 SYDVKM. CDR3 nucleotides: TGTGCCAGCAGCCGGGGTCTTGAAAAACTGTTTTTT. Amino acid sequence: CASSRGLEKLFF.

The table lists this clone with a count of one. The chain couples TRBV9 to TRBJ2-2, with TRBD1 as a possible D gene (6 bases). This CDR3 is 15 amino acids long. V was trimmed by 0 bases and J by 1 base, leaving 7 bases between them. Looked up from germline, CDR1 is SGDLS and CDR2 is YYNGEE. The CDR3 spells CASSVGGLNTGELFF. CDR3 bases: TGTGCCAGCAGCGTAGGGGGGCTGAACACCGGGGAGCTGTTTTTT.

V and J are TRBV13 and TRBJ2-3; 10 bases match TRBD2. J lost 3 bases, V lost 2 bases, and 2 bases had no gene match. CDR1 and CDR2 (germline): PRHDT, FYEKMQ (reference sequence). This CDR3 region has 15 residues. CDR3: CASSLSAGGTDTQYF. CDR3 sequence (DNA): TGTGCCAGCAGCTTATCAGCGGGGGGGACAGATACGCAGTATTTT. The variable domain in full, with the rest retrieved from reference TRBV13 and TRBJ2-3, is AAGVIQSPRHLIKEKRETATLKCYPIPRHDTVYWYQQGPGQDPQFLISFYEKMQSDKGSIPDRFSAQQFSDYHSELNMSSLELGDSALYFCASSLSAGGTDTQYFGPGTRLTVL.

This rearrangement joins TRBV5-1 to TRBJ1-4, with TRBD1 as a possible D gene (5 bases). The V end was cut by 1 base, the J end by 2 bases, with 9 bases between. The CDR3 contains 15 residues. CDR1 and CDR2 from the germline V gene are SGHRS and YFSETQ. The CDR3 loop reads CASSLQGSTNEKLFF. For the CDR3, the DNA is TGCGCCAGCAGCTTGCAGGGTAGCACTAATGAAAAACTGTTTTTT. Looking up the rest from reference TRBV5-1 and TRBJ1-4 gives the full variable domain: KAGVTQTPRYLIKTRGQQVTLSCSPISGHRSVSWYQQTPGQGLQFLFEYFSETQRNKGNFPGRFSGRQFSNSRSEMNVSTLELGDSALYLCASSLQGSTNEKLFFGSGTQLSVL.

The gene calls are TRBV6-1 and TRBJ2-1; TRBD1 matches at 8 bases. V was pared by 6 bases and J by 13 bases, with 14 bases of the junction left unmatched. Germline lookup yields CDR1 MNHNS and CDR2 SASEGT. The CDR3 length is 14 residues. The CDR3 sequence is CASRNTGQVETQFF. Here the CDR3 DNA reads TGTGCCAGCAGGAACACGGGACAGGTGGAAACTCAGTTCTTC.

J is TRBJ2-3 and V is TRBV5-1; 7 nucleotides align to TRBD1. Germline CDR1 SGHRS, CDR2 YFSETQ. The CDR3 loop spans 17 amino acids. The V gene end was trimmed by 0 bases and the J gene end by 2 bases; junction bases not matched to a gene: 9. CDR3 loop: CASSLGLSGQYTDTQYF. CDR3 coding DNA: TGCGCCAGCAGCTTGGGGCTCTCGGGACAGTACACAGATACGCAGTATTTT.

The CDR3, as DNA: TGTGCCAGCAGCTCCCGTGGACAGTCGGATACGCAGTATTTT. Translated: CASSSRGQSDTQYF. The chain has TRBV7-9 and TRBJ2-3, with a weak D call TRBD1 (6 bases). Germline V gene sequence: CDR1 SEHNR, CDR2 FQNEAQ (reference sequence). The CDR3 length is 14 residues. V lost 4 bases to trimming and J lost 6 bases, with 14 bases between them.

CDR3 sequence reads: CASSSAYEQYF. Here the CDR3 DNA reads TGTGCCAGCAGTTCCGCCTACGAGCAGTACTTC. V usage is TRBV5-4 and J usage is TRBJ2-5, with D hard to call. The J call may not be correct, given that the DNA end is closer to TRBJ2-7. The CDR3 has 11 residues. Germline CDR1 reads SGHNT; CDR2 reads YYREEE (reference sequence).

This clone came up once. V usage is TRBV9 and J usage is TRBJ1-3; tentative D call: TRBD1 (5 bases). The CDR3 is made up of 15 amino acids. Germline CDR1 reads SGDLS; CDR2 reads YYNGEE. Trimming took 4 bases from V and 5 from J, leaving 16 bases between them. The CDR3 here is CASSRWGGNRNTIYF. CDR3 in DNA: TGTGCCAGCAGCCGGTGGGGGGGAAACAGAAACACCATATATTTT.

This clone was detected only a few times. The chain employs TRBV4-1 and TRBJ1-3, with 7 bases fitting TRBD1. V gave up 0 bases and J gave up 4 bases; unmatched junction bases: 9. The CDR3 is 17 residues long. Per the germline V gene, CDR1 is MGHRA and CDR2 is YSYEKL. CDR3 in DNA: TGCGCCAGCAGCCAAGATTCGGGCAGGGGGTCAGGAAACACCATATATTTT. It codes for CASSQDSGRGSGNTIYF.

This clone was detected once. This chain uses TRBV5-4 with TRBJ2-7; unclear D gene. V lost 1 base and J lost 0, with 14 bases in between. The CDR3 totals 16 residues. Germline V gene sequence: CDR1 SGHNT, CDR2 YYREEE (reference sequence). Written as DNA, the CDR3 is TGTGCCAGCAGCTTGAGTCCCAGGATCAGCTCCTACGAGCAGTACTTC. Protein sequence: CASSLSPRISSYEQYF.

This clone was found once. The chain employs TRBV5-1 and TRBJ1-2, with TRBD1 as a possible D gene (5 bases). This CDR3 has 16 residues. Trimming took 4 bases from V and 1 from J, leaving 17 bases between them. Germline V gene data show CDR1 as SGHRS and CDR2 as YFSETQ. The CDR3: CASSVNPLQGNYGYTF. DNA of the CDR3: TGCGCCAGCAGCGTTAACCCCCTGCAGGGTAACTATGGCTACACCTTC.

In DNA form, the CDR3 reads TGCAGCGTTGAACGCAGGGGCACCGGGGAGCTGTTTTTT. Its protein is CSVERRGTGELFF. The chain couples TRBV29-1 to TRBJ2-2, with a weak D call TRBD1 (6 bases). CDR3 length: 13 amino acids. V was cut by 2 bases and J by 4 bases, with 8 bases left in between. CDR1 and CDR2 from the germline V gene are SQVTM and ANQGSEA.

This clone appeared a few times. The chain has TRBV28 and TRBJ2-2; TRBD2 matches 7 bases. This CDR3 region has 15 residues. After removal of 8 bases from V and 6 bases from J, the junction contained 12 bases not matched to a gene. The germline CDR1 and CDR2 sequences are MDHEN and SYDVKM. CDR3 protein: CASGETSFAAGELFF. As DNA, the CDR3 is TGTGCCAGCGGTGAGACTAGCTTTGCGGCCGGGGAGCTGTTTTTT.

The J gene is TRBJ2-7, the V gene TRBV10-3; 7 nucleotides agree with TRBD2. Germline V gene sequence: CDR1 ENHRY, CDR2 SYGVKD. The CDR3 runs to 16 residues. With 0 bases clipped from V and 2 bases from J, the junction kept 7 bases outside the gene matches. This chain's CDR3 is CAISESISSGPYEQYF. In DNA, the CDR3 is TGTGCCATCAGTGAGTCTATTTCTAGCGGTCCCTACGAGCAGTACTTC.

The chain joins TRBV5-1 to TRBJ2-7; 8 nucleotides agree with TRBD2. The germline gives CDR1 SGHRS, CDR2 YFSETQ. V was clipped by 3 bases and J by 3 bases; unmatched bases: 8. The length of the CDR3 is 15 residues. The CDR3 loop reads CASSSQAGALYEQYF. DNA for the CDR3: TGCGCCAGCAGCTCGCAAGCGGGGGCCCTCTACGAGCAGTACTTC. The complete variable domain, with remaining parts taken from reference TRBV5-1 and TRBJ2-7, reads KAGVTQTPRYLIKTRGQQVTLSCSPISGHRSVSWYQQTPGQGLQFLFEYFSETQRNKGNFPGRFSGRQFSNSRSEMNVSTLELGDSALYLCASSSQAGALYEQYFGPGTRLTVT.